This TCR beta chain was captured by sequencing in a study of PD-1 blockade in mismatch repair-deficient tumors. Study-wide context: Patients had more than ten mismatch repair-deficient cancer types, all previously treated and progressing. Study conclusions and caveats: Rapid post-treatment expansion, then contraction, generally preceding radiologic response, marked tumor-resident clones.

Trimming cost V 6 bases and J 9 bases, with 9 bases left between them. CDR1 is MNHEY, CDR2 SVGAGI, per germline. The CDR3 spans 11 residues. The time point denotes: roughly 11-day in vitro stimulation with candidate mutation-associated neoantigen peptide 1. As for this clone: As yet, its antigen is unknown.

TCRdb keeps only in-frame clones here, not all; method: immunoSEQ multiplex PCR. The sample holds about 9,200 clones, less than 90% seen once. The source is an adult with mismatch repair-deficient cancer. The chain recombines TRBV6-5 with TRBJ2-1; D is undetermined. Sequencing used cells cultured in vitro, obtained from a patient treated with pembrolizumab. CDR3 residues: CASSKSPEQFF. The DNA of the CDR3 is TGTGCCAGCAGCAAATCTCCTGAGCAGTTCTTC.